The 30 T cell receptor beta chains in this list originate from one sample, sequenced in a study of molecular identifiers for immune sequencing clone quantification. TCRdb independently ran MiXCR on the PCR reads; one entry per CDR3 protein. The table includes around 65,000 distinct CDR3 sequences, approximately 18% detected once. Sample: naive CD8+ T cells from blood, with Jurkat cell RNA spiked in. Subset denoted: FACS-sorted CD8+CD4-CCR7+CD45RA+ naive T cells. These TCRs come from a human donor in good health. Some libraries in this study had Jurkat cell RNA spiked in.

The V and J genes are TRBV28 and TRBJ2-1; D is possibly TRBD2 (6 bases). Trimming removed 3 bases from V and 3 bases from J, with 24 bases in between. CDR3 length: 19 amino acids. Per germline, CDR1 MDHEN and CDR2 SYDVKM. CDR3 DNA: TGTGCCAGCAGTTTCCGCCGGGGAGGTGTCGCCGGTGGCTACAATGAGCAGTTCTTC. Translating it yields CASSFRRGGVAGGYNEQFF.

This clonotype showed up just a few times. This chain joins TRBV9 and TRBJ2-3; TRBD2 matches 9 bases. This CDR3 contains 16 residues. V lost 7 bases to trimming and J lost 4 bases; unmatched junction nucleotides: 13. The germline V gene encodes CDR1 SGDLS and CDR2 YYNGEE. CDR3 in amino acids: CASDSGSSRAADTQYF. The CDR3 DNA sequence: TGTGCCAGCGATAGCGGGAGTAGTCGGGCGGCAGATACGCAGTATTTT.

This clonotype was detected many times. The V and J genes are TRBV13 and TRBJ2-1, with 9 bases aligning to TRBD1. Trimming at V came to 5 bases and at J to 4 bases, leaving 6 bases not matched to a gene. The germline V gene encodes CDR1 PRHDT and CDR2 FYEKMQ (reference sequence). The CDR3 length is 15 residues. The CDR3 DNA is TGTGCCAGCAGCCTAGAGGGACAGGGTTACAATGAGCAGTTCTTC. It codes for CASSLEGQGYNEQFF.

This clonotype showed up just a few times. This sequence joins TRBV19 and TRBJ2-7, with 7 bases lining up with TRBD2. Germline CDR1 reads LNHDA; CDR2 reads SQIVND (reference sequence). This CDR3 has 15 residues. Trimming took 5 bases from V and 3 from J; bases not matched to a gene: 10. Here the CDR3 DNA reads TGTGCCAGTAGTCTGGGGTTGGGGGGGAACTACGAGCAGTACTTC. Its translation: CASSLGLGGNYEQYF.

This clonotype was seen ten or more times. Mismatch with germline at one junction end may stem from a read error. V and J are TRBV6-5 and TRBJ2-2, with 15 bases matching TRBD2. Per the germline V gene, CDR1 is MNHEY and CDR2 is SVGAGI. The length of the CDR3 is 17 residues. The CDR3 region is CAGSYGLAGGVTGELFF. The CDR3 region has the DNA TGTGCCGGCAGTTATGGACTAGCGGGAGGGGTCACCGGGGAGCTGTTTTTT.

A word on this clonotype: Possible read error: a much larger clone is one base away. This chain uses TRBV7-9 with TRBJ2-5, with TRBD1 matching 9 bases. The CDR3 has 13 residues. Germline V CDR1 and CDR2: SEHNR, FQNEAQ (reference sequence). The CDR3 bases are TGTGCCGGCAGCACAGGGGGCGTGGAGACCCAGTACTTC. This gives the protein CAGSTGGVETQYF.

This clonotype came up many times. The chain carries TRBV3-1 and TRBJ1-5, with no clear D. V lost 1 base and J lost 6, with 13 bases in between. This CDR3 has 15 amino acids. The germline V gene encodes CDR1 LGHDT and CDR2 YNNKEL (reference sequence). The DNA for the CDR3 is TGTGCCAGCAGCCAAGGATTGGGGTTGAGTCAGCCCCAGCATTTT. As protein: CASSQGLGLSQPQHF.

Comment on this clonotype: A much larger clone differs from this one at a single base, so this may be a read error. V usage is TRBV6-5 and J usage is TRBJ1-1; no clear D. The V gene's germline CDR1 is MNHEY and CDR2 SVGAGI. CDR3 length equals 18 residues. V dropped 11 bases and J dropped 6 bases, with 34 bases sitting between them. The CDR3 protein is CAASTGRSAGEADAEAFF. In DNA form, the CDR3 reads TGTGCCGCCAGCACTGGCAGGTCGGCGGGAGAGGCCGACGCTGAAGCTTTCTTT.

The rearrangement links TRBV19 to TRBJ2-7, with D unclear. The V end was cut by 5 bases, the J end by 2 bases, with 10 bases between. The CDR3 is 13 residues long. Germline V gene data show CDR1 as LNHDA and CDR2 as SQIVND (reference sequence). The CDR3 is CASSWKGPYEQYF. CDR3 nucleotide sequence: TGTGCCAGTAGTTGGAAAGGGCCCTACGAGCAGTACTTC.

The chain uses TRBV20-1 and TRBJ2-7, with 12 bases lining up with TRBD2. This CDR3 spans 14 amino acids. Germline lookup yields CDR1 DFQATT and CDR2 SNEGSKA (reference sequence). Trimming removed 5 bases from V and 5 bases from J; junction bases left unmatched: 7. The DNA for the CDR3 is TGCAGTGCTGGCCGACTAGCGGGAGTAGACGAGCAGTACTTC. Protein product: CSAGRLAGVDEQYF.

This clonotype has ten or more counts. V gene TRBV6-2 or TRBV6-3 combines with J gene TRBJ1-1; D possibly corresponds to TRBD1 (5 bases). CDR3 size: 13 residues. V lost 2 bases and J 5 bases, leaving 9 bases between the germline ends. CDR1 and CDR2 from the germline V gene are MNHEY and SVGEGT. CDR3 region: CASSYGGITEAFF. CDR3 nucleotide sequence: TGTGCCAGCAGTTACGGGGGAATAACTGAAGCTTTCTTT.

This clonotype has at least ten counts. The chain uses TRBV7-8 and TRBJ1-1; D is perhaps TRBD1 (5 bases). The germline V and J ends were trimmed by 5 bases and 3 bases, with 16 bases remaining between them. Germline loops: CDR1 SGHVS, CDR2 FQNEAQ. The CDR3 spans 15 residues. CDR3 region: CASSLNDREYTEAFF. The CDR3 DNA reads TGTGCCAGCAGCCTAAACGACAGAGAGTACACTGAAGCTTTCTTT.

The rearrangement uses TRBV7-6 and TRBJ2-7, with D hard to call. V was pared by 0 bases and J by 6 bases, with 21 bases between. CDR3 length equals 17 residues. Germline V gene sequence: CDR1 SGHVS, CDR2 FNYEAQ. This CDR3 reads CASSLALNPPSSGEQYF. The CDR3 bases are TGTGCCAGCAGCTTAGCACTAAACCCTCCGAGTTCTGGCGAGCAGTACTTC.

This clonotype was recorded many times. J is TRBJ2-6 and V is TRBV24-1; D might be TRBD1 (6 bases). The germline V gene has CDR1 KGHDR and CDR2 SFDVKD. This CDR3 is 15 amino acids long. V lost 2 bases, J lost 2 bases, and 6 bases lay in between. The CDR3: CATSDSGAGANVLTF. The DNA for the CDR3 is TGTGCCACCAGTGATTCAGGGGCTGGGGCCAACGTCCTGACTTTC.

This clonotype was seen many times. V usage is TRBV6-2 or TRBV6-3 and J usage is TRBJ2-1; 11 positions agree with TRBD2. Trimming removed 6 bases from V and 5 bases from J; junction bases left unmatched: 15. The CDR3 has 18 residues. The germline V gene encodes CDR1 MNHEY and CDR2 SVGEGT. CDR3 coding DNA: TGTGCCAGCAGCACGAGGGGTAGCGGGAGGGCCCCTGACAATGAGCAGTTCTTC. Its translation: CASSTRGSGRAPDNEQFF.

In regard to this clonotype: A much larger clone sits a single nucleotide away, making a read error possible. The chain employs TRBV7-9 and TRBJ1-1; TRBD1 matches 9 bases. This CDR3 has 14 amino acids. Looked up from germline, CDR1 is SEHNR and CDR2 is FQNEAQ (reference sequence). V lost 5 bases, J lost 11 bases, and 12 bases stayed unmatched. Here the CDR3 reads CASSVGTGNPEAFF. The CDR3 nucleotides read TGTGCCAGCAGCGTGGGGACAGGGAATCCCGAGGCTTTCTTT.

This clonotype was detected ten times or more. The rearrangement uses TRBV9 and TRBJ1-1, with D possibly being TRBD1 (5 bases). The CDR3 loop spans 16 amino acids. V lost 4 bases and J 3 bases, leaving 19 bases between the germline ends. Germline V gene lookup returns CDR1 SGDLS and CDR2 YYNGEE. The CDR3 spells CASSSRTPQEYTEAFF. CDR3 DNA: TGTGCCAGCAGCTCCCGGACACCTCAAGAGTACACTGAAGCTTTCTTT.

The sample holds many counts of this clonotype. The V and J genes are TRBV6-5 and TRBJ2-7; D might be TRBD1 (6 bases). Germline V gives CDR1 MNHEY, CDR2 SVGAGI. With 2 bases removed from V and 6 bases from J, the gap between germline ends came to 23 bases. This CDR3 has 17 residues. CDR3 sequence: CASSYRVGIEGVFEQYF. As DNA, the CDR3 is TGTGCCAGCAGTTACCGCGTGGGGATAGAGGGGGTTTTCGAGCAGTACTTC.

The chain employs TRBV21-1 and TRBJ1-2; TRBD1, the D gene given by the table, was not confirmed from the DNA. TRBV21-1 represents a pseudogene. The CDR3 sequence is 13 residues long. This CDR3 reads CASKRTGTYGYTF. The CDR3 bases are TGTGCCAGCAAGAGGACAGGGACGTATGGCTACACCTTC.

The gene calls are TRBV11-2 and TRBJ2-3; D is unresolved. Germline V gene data show CDR1 as SGHAT and CDR2 as FQNNGV. CDR3 length equals 12 residues. Trimming took 5 bases from V and 8 from J, leaving 11 bases between them. CDR3 DNA sequence: TGTGCCAGCAGCCCGTCGGGCGGTACGCAGTATTTT. It translates to CASSPSGGTQYF.

Notes on this clonotype: Germline is not matched at one junction end, which may reflect a read error. This sequence joins TRBV7-9 and TRBJ2-6; 15 bases match TRBD2. This CDR3 has 19 amino acids. CDR1 SEHNR and CDR2 FQNEAQ come from the germline V gene (reference sequence). CDR3 sequence: CASSYGLAGGRSGANVLAF. The CDR3 nucleotides read TGTGCCAGCAGCTACGGACTAGCGGGAGGGCGGTCCGGGGCCAACGTCCTGGCTTTC.

In this sample, this clonotype turned up many times. The chain links TRBV4-1 to TRBJ2-3; D remains unclear. Germline V gives CDR1 MGHRA, CDR2 YSYEKL. The V end was cut by 1 base, the J end by 8 bases, with 13 bases between. The CDR3 sequence is 14 residues long. The CDR3 reads CASSQGHESGTQYF. The CDR3, as DNA: TGCGCCAGCAGCCAAGGACATGAGAGTGGTACGCAGTATTTT.

The CDR3: CASSFVGGSYEQYF. The CDR3 DNA reads TGTGCCAGCAGTTTCGTCGGAGGGTCCTACGAGCAGTACTTC. This chain connects TRBV27 to TRBJ2-7; D is perhaps TRBD2 (6 bases). The CDR3 is 14 amino acids. Germline CDR1 MNHEY, CDR2 SMNVEV (reference sequence). Trimming removed 3 bases at V and 1 base at J, with 10 bases between.

This clonotype occurred many times. The CDR3 spells CASSLSFVGAGPSYEQYF. DNA for the CDR3: TGTGCCAGCAGTTTATCATTCGTAGGAGCAGGGCCCTCCTACGAGCAGTACTTC. This chain links TRBV27 with TRBJ2-7; tentative D call: TRBD1 (5 bases). Germline assignment: CDR1 MNHEY and CDR2 SMNVEV (reference sequence). Trimming pared 0 bases from V and 0 bases from J, leaving 18 bases between. This CDR3 contains 18 residues.

The chain couples TRBV12-3 or TRBV12-4 to TRBJ2-2, with 11 bases identical to TRBD2. The CDR3 runs 20 residues. Losses at the gene ends were 4 bases for V and 0 bases for J; bases not matched to a gene: 13. The CDR3, as DNA: TGTGCCAGCAGTTCTCACGCGTCACTAGCGGGAGCTTCGAACACCGGGGAGCTGTTTTTT. Protein: CASSSHASLAGASNTGELFF.

The chain links TRBV19 to TRBJ2-7, with D perhaps being TRBD1 or TRBD2 (5 bases each). Germline lookup yields CDR1 LNHDA and CDR2 SQIVND (reference sequence). The CDR3 covers 15 residues. V lost 3 bases and J lost 3, with 15 bases in between. This chain's CDR3 is CASSISGDSYYEQYF. Here the CDR3 DNA reads TGTGCCAGTAGTATCAGCGGCGACAGTTACTACGAGCAGTACTTC.

This clonotype came up many times. The V and J genes are TRBV15 and TRBJ2-1; 8 bases fit TRBD2. The trim removed 5 bases at V and 9 bases at J, leaving 3 bases unmatched. Germline V gene data show CDR1 as LNHNV and CDR2 as YYDKDF (reference sequence). This CDR3 spans 12 amino acids. The CDR3 is CATSGLAGEQFF. As DNA, the CDR3 is TGTGCCACCAGCGGACTAGCAGGTGAGCAGTTCTTC.

At least ten counts were recorded for this clonotype. The chain couples TRBV7-6 to TRBJ1-1, with D tentatively TRBD1 (5 bases). Trimming pared 5 bases from V and 6 bases from J, leaving 13 bases between. The germline gives CDR1 SGHVS, CDR2 FNYEAQ. The CDR3 is 13 residues long. In DNA, the CDR3 is TGTGCCAGCAGCAATATAGGGGAGGCTGAAGCTTTCTTT. Translated: CASSNIGEAEAFF.

This clonotype was seen a few times. V usage is TRBV12-3 or TRBV12-4 and J usage is TRBJ2-7; perhaps TRBD1 as D (7 bases). With 7 bases removed from V and 6 bases from J, the gap between germline ends came to 13 bases. The CDR3 is 12 residues long. The DNA for the CDR3 is TGTGCCAGCACCCAGGAGGGGGCCGAGCAGTACTTC. This encodes CASTQEGAEQYF.

This clonotype has a count of ten or more. This chain connects TRBV29-1 to TRBJ1-1; possible D gene TRBD1, 5 bases. Germline V lookup: CDR1 SQVTM, CDR2 ANQGSEA. The CDR3 is 11 residues long. The V end was cut by 3 bases, the J end by 5 bases, with 7 bases between. CDR3: CSVEGVTEAFF. CDR3 DNA sequence: TGCAGCGTTGAGGGGGTGACTGAAGCTTTCTTT.